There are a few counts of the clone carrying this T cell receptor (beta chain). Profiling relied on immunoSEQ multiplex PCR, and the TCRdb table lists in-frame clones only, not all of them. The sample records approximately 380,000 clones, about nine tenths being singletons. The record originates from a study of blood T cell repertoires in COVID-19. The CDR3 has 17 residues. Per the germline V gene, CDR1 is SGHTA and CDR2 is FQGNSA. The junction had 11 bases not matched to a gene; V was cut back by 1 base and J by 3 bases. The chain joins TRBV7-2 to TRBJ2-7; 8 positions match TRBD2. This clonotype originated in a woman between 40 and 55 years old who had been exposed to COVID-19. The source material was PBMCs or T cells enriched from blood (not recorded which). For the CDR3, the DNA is TGTGCCAGCAGCTTAGGAGGGGGACTAGGGACGAGCTACGAGCAGTACTTC. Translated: CASSLGGGLGTSYEQYF.